Below are 12 T cell receptor beta chains sequenced from a single sample in a study of blood T cell repertoires in COVID-19. The method was immunoSEQ multiplex PCR; TCRdb's version includes in-frame clones alone and lacks a portion of them. Seen here are about 140,000 clones, approximately 86% observed once, and the top ten hold about 5.6%. The sequenced material came from peripheral blood. The receptors were sampled from a human donor in a cohort sampled during active COVID-19.

The J gene is TRBJ2-7, the V gene TRBV5-1, with TRBD1 matching over 10 bases. The V gene's germline CDR1 is SGHRS and CDR2 YFSETQ. This CDR3 comprises 15 residues. V gave up 4 bases and J gave up 6 bases; unmatched junction bases: 10. The chain's CDR3 is CASSATAGTGVEQYF. CDR3 nucleotide sequence: TGCGCCAGCAGCGCCACCGCCGGGACAGGGGTCGAGCAGTACTTC.

The chain carries TRBV7-8 and TRBJ2-2, with 7 bases that match TRBD2. The CDR3 totals 15 residues. V trimming: 1 base; J trimming: 2 bases; junction bases outside the gene matches: 1. Germline CDR1 is SGHVS and CDR2 is FQNEAQ. CDR3 sequence (DNA): TGTGCCAGCAGCTTAGTGGGACTAAACACCGGGGAGCTGTTTTTT. Translated, it gives CASSLVGLNTGELFF.

The genes are TRBV3-1 (or the pseudogene TRBV3-2) and TRBJ2-1; 11 bases agree with TRBD2. In germline, CDR1 is LGHDT, CDR2 YNNKEL (reference sequence). The CDR3 consists of 20 residues. Trimming at V came to 4 bases and at J to 0 bases, leaving 14 bases not matched to a gene. Here the CDR3 reads CASSPRSPLLAGDSYNEQFF. The CDR3 coding sequence is TGTGCCAGCAGCCCACGCTCCCCTTTACTAGCGGGGGACTCCTACAATGAGCAGTTCTTC.

J is TRBJ2-7 and V is TRBV14, with 11 bases that match TRBD1. V gave up 4 bases and J gave up 5 bases; unmatched junction bases: 4. The CDR3 totals 14 residues. In germline, CDR1 is SGHDN, CDR2 FVKESK. CDR3 amino acids: CASSLRTGGDEQYF. The CDR3 DNA sequence: TGTGCCAGCAGCCTCAGGACAGGGGGCGACGAGCAGTACTTC. The whole variable domain, remainder taken from reference TRBV14 and TRBJ2-7, is EAGVTQFPSHSVIEKGQTVTLRCDPISGHDNLYWYRRVMGKEIKFLLHFVKESKQDESGMPNNRFLAERTGGTYSTLKVQPAELEDSGVYFCASSLRTGGDEQYFGPGTRLTVT.

The chain couples TRBV6-5 to TRBJ1-6; 9 nucleotides align to TRBD1. Germline lookup yields CDR1 MNHEY and CDR2 SVGAGI. Unmatched junction bases numbered 7, after V lost 6 bases and J lost 10 bases. The CDR3 runs to 14 residues. CDR3 sequence reads: CASRWGQGESPLHF. Written as DNA, the CDR3 is TGTGCCAGCAGATGGGGACAGGGTGAATCACCCCTCCACTTT.

The rearrangement links TRBV4-1 to TRBJ2-5; TRBD1 matches 7 bases. Germline CDR1 is MGHRA and CDR2 is YSYEKL. The V gene end was trimmed by 4 bases and the J gene end by 2 bases; junction bases not matched to a gene: 10. This CDR3 comprises 16 residues. CDR3 sequence: CASSRPLGTAQETQYF. The CDR3 DNA is TGCGCCAGCAGCCGGCCGTTGGGGACAGCTCAAGAGACCCAGTACTTC.

The rearrangement joins TRBV19 to TRBJ2-1; 10 bases line up with TRBD2. CDR1 is LNHDA, CDR2 SQIVND, per germline (reference sequence). This CDR3 is 13 amino acids long. V shed 5 bases and J 9 bases; nucleotides not matched to a gene: 4. The CDR3 DNA sequence: TGTGCCAGTAGTGCTAGCGGGAGTAGTGAGCAGTTCTTC. Its protein is CASSASGSSEQFF.

The chain uses TRBV28 and TRBJ1-2, with TRBD1 matching over 7 bases. This CDR3 is 16 amino acids long. CDR1 is MDHEN, CDR2 SYDVKM, per germline. Losses at the gene ends were 4 bases for V and 7 bases for J; bases not matched to a gene: 15. The CDR3 DNA reads TGTGCCAGCAGTTATCTTTCCGGGACAGCTTCGTTTGGCTACACCTTC. Translation: CASSYLSGTASFGYTF.

The chain joins TRBV28 to TRBJ1-2; D is possibly TRBD1 (5 bases). Trimming shortened V by 7 bases and J by 7 bases, and 25 bases separated the two germline ends. This CDR3 spans 16 amino acids. From germline, CDR1 is MDHEN and CDR2 SYDVKM. CDR3 DNA: TGTGCCAGCATGATTGGGGCTTTACCCCGCGCTTCTGGCTACACCTTC. The encoded protein is CASMIGALPRASGYTF.

The chain is built from TRBV18 and TRBJ1-2; no clear D. V lost 2 bases to trimming and J lost 2 bases, with 12 bases between them. The CDR3 covers 15 residues. Germline CDR1 KGHSH, CDR2 LQKENI. This CDR3 is CASSPNAEVNYGYTF. The CDR3 nucleotides are TGTGCCAGCTCACCAAACGCAGAAGTCAACTATGGCTACACCTTC.

This clone rates as medium-sized. This rearrangement joins TRBV7-2 to TRBJ2-1, with TRBD2 matching over 10 bases. The CDR3 is made up of 16 amino acids. With V trimmed by 1 base and J by 8 bases, 8 bases remained unmatched. CDR1 and CDR2 from the germline V gene are SGHTA and FQGNSA. CDR3 bases: TGTGCCAGCAGCTTAGGGCTAGCGGGAGTTGGCGATGAGCAGTTCTTC. Translated: CASSLGLAGVGDEQFF.

This rearrangement joins TRBV3-1 (or the pseudogene TRBV3-2) to TRBJ1-2, with 9 bases matching TRBD1. The CDR3 is 14 amino acids. The junction had 4 bases not matched to a gene; V was cut back by 4 bases and J by 4 bases. Germline CDR1 and CDR2: LGHDT and YNNKEL (reference sequence). This chain's CDR3 is CASSLAGQGYGYTF. CDR3 DNA sequence: TGTGCCAGCAGCCTCGCGGGACAGGGCTATGGCTACACCTTC.